The rows below give T cell receptor beta chains drawn from one sample of a study of T cells after yellow fever vaccination. TCRdb processed the 5' RACE reads anew with MiXCR; each CDR3 protein has one entry. The table lists 300,000 to 400,000 distinct CDR3 sequences, around 13% of them singletons. This material consisted of CD4+ T cells sorted from PBMCs, taken 15 days after the yellow fever booster vaccination. Receptors were obtained from a man in his late teens or twenties who received the YFV17D yellow fever vaccine. CDR3s include the opening cysteine and the closing phenylalanine or tryptophan. D genes are given only for firm matches. Some rows have no size entry. The others give once, few or many, or a class for an expanded clone.

size	V	D	J	DNA	CDR3
many	TRBV7-2	TRBD2	TRBJ2-5	TGTGCCAGCAGCTTAGCGCTTCTAGCGGGGGGAGGTTGGGAGACCCAGTACTTC	CASSLALLAGGGWETQYF
-	TRBV19	TRBD1	TRBJ2-2	TGTGCCACCCGTCGCCGGGACAGGAGAGGCGGGGAGCTGTTTTTT	CATRRRDRRGGELFF
-	TRBV20-1	TRBD2	TRBJ2-5	TGCAGTGCTAGGATCCCGGGGGGGCCTGAGACCCAGTACTTC	CSARIPGGPETQYF
many	TRBV6-2/TRBV6-3	-	TRBJ1-5	TGTGCCAGCCCCAAGATGCCCCTGGACCTTTATAGCAATCAGCCCCAGCATTTT	CASPKMPLDLYSNQPQHF
many	TRBV30	-	TRBJ2-5	TGTGCCTGGAGGACAGCCCATCAAGAGACCCAGTACTTC	CAWRTAHQETQYF
-	TRBV7-9	TRBD1	TRBJ2-1	TGTGCCAGCAGCCTGGACAGGGGGCGCGAGCAGTTCTTC	CASSLDRGREQFF
few	TRBV5-5	-	TRBJ1-1	TGTGCCAGCAGCTTGGGGGGGCCAGGGGTCATGAACACTGAAGCTTTCTTT	CASSLGGPGVMNTEAFF
-	TRBV12-3/TRBV12-4	TRBD1	TRBJ2-3	TGTGCCAGCAGTCCGACGACAGGGTTGGCAGATACGCAGTATTTT	CASSPTTGLADTQYF
few	TRBV11-2	-	TRBJ2-3	TGTGCCAGCGGGCTGTCGGGTGCAGATACGCAGTATTTT	CASGLSGADTQYF
-	TRBV19	-	TRBJ2-1	TGTGCCAGTAGTCGTAGCCAAAGCTCCTACAATGAGCAGTTCTTC	CASSRSQSSYNEQFF
-	TRBV20-1	-	TRBJ2-3	TGCAGTGCTGTCAGGGTTGATATGGGGGCCGTAACAGATACGCAGTATTTT	CSAVRVDMGAVTDTQYF
few	TRBV30	TRBD1	TRBJ2-7	TGTGCCTGGAGTGCCGGGGACAGGGGGTACGAGCAGTACTTC	CAWSAGDRGYEQYF
few	TRBV20-1	-	TRBJ2-5	TGCAGTGCCGCGCTCCCCGGACAAGAGACCCAGTACTTC	CSAALPGQETQYF
many	TRBV18	-	TRBJ2-5	TGTGCCAGCTCACCACAGGGAGCAGGATCAGAGACCCAGTACTTC	CASSPQGAGSETQYF
medium-sized	TRBV7-9	-	TRBJ2-1	TGTGCCAGCAGCTTAGATCACAATGAGCAGTTCTTC	CASSLDHNEQFF
few	TRBV10-3	-	TRBJ2-3	TGTGCCATCAGTACGACGGGCGGGTCGGATACGCAGTATTTT	CAISTTGGSDTQYF
few	TRBV30	-	TRBJ1-2	TGTGCCTGGAGTGACCCGTGGGGAGACTATGGCTACACCTTC	CAWSDPWGDYGYTF
-	TRBV2	-	TRBJ1-5	TGTGCCAGCATCACGGGTAGCAATCAGCCCCAGCATTTT	CASITGSNQPQHF
many	TRBV4-3	TRBD1	TRBJ1-2	TGCGCCAGCAGCCAGCCGGGACAGCCCTATGGCTACACCTTC	CASSQPGQPYGYTF
many	TRBV7-3	-	TRBJ1-1	TGTGCCAGCAGCTTACGGTGGGACACTGAAGCTTTCTTT	CASSLRWDTEAFF
-	TRBV20-1	-	TRBJ2-1	TGCAGTGCAGGGGGACACTATGAGCAGTTCTTC	CSAGGHYEQFF
many	TRBV4-3	-	TRBJ1-4	TGCGCCAGCAGCCAAGGGGACGGTACTAATGAAAAACTGTTTTTT	CASSQGDGTNEKLFF
-	TRBV28	-	TRBJ2-5	TGTGCCAGCAGGGAGGGGGCCTCAGAGACCCAGTACTTC	CASREGASETQYF
few	TRBV7-9	-	TRBJ1-5	TGTGCCACCGAGTCCAACAGCGATAGCAATCAGCCCCAGCATTTT	CATESNSDSNQPQHF
few	TRBV9	-	TRBJ1-5	TGTGCCAGCAATTCGGGCGTGGATAGCAATCAGCCCCAGCATTTT	CASNSGVDSNQPQHF
many	TRBV5-1	TRBD1	TRBJ2-2	TGCGCCAGCAGCTTCCGGGACAGCGGCACCGGGGAGCTGTTTTTT	CASSFRDSGTGELFF
few	TRBV5-4	-	TRBJ1-1	TGTGCCAGCAGCTTGGATAGGGGTCGTGAAGCTTTCTTT	CASSLDRGREAFF
many	TRBV6-5	-	TRBJ2-5	TGTGCCAGCAGTTACTCGTCTGCGGGCCCAATGGAGACCCAGTACTTC	CASSYSSAGPMETQYF
few	TRBV9	-	TRBJ2-1	TGTGCCAGCAGCGCCCACAGGGGGGGATACAATGAGCAGTTCTTC	CASSAHRGGYNEQFF
few	TRBV19	-	TRBJ2-3	TGTGCCAGTAGCCTACAGAGCCTCACAGATACGCAGTATTTT	CASSLQSLTDTQYF
few	TRBV27	-	TRBJ1-3	TGTGCCAGCAGTTTTATAGGGGCTGGAAACACCATATATTTT	CASSFIGAGNTIYF
-	TRBV11-2	-	TRBJ2-7	TGTGCCAGCAGCGATAGGCTGCTCTCCTACGAGCAGTACTTC	CASSDRLLSYEQYF
-	TRBV24-1	TRBD1	TRBJ2-2	TGTGCCACCAGTGATCCGGGACAGGGGCGACCCGGGGAGCTGTTTTTT	CATSDPGQGRPGELFF
few	TRBV20-1	TRBD1	TRBJ1-4	TGCAGTGCTAGCACAGGGGTTCTAGTGGCAACTAATGAAAAACTGTTTTTT	CSASTGVLVATNEKLFF
-	TRBV14	-	TRBJ1-4	TGTGCCAGCAGCCAAGACAGGAACGTCGGAGAAAAACTGTTTTTT	CASSQDRNVGEKLFF
many	TRBV24-1	-	TRBJ1-1	TGTGCCACCAGTGCAGGGGCGTATACTGAAGCTTTCTTT	CATSAGAYTEAFF
few	TRBV20-1	-	TRBJ2-7	TGCAGTGCTAGAGACCCCTTTCCGCCCTACGAGCAGTACTTC	CSARDPFPPYEQYF
-	TRBV10-2	-	TRBJ2-7	TGCGCCAGCGCAAACGAGGAGCAGTACTTC	CASANEEQYF
many	TRBV27	-	TRBJ2-5	TGTGCCAGCAGTTTATCGAGGGCCAGGGGAGAAGAGACCCAGTACTTC	CASSLSRARGEETQYF
-	TRBV25-1	TRBD2	TRBJ2-3	TGTGCCAGCAGAGCCTGGACGGGCGGGGGGGATACGCAGTATTTT	CASRAWTGGGDTQYF
-	TRBV4-1	-	TRBJ1-5	TGCGCCAGCAGCCAAGAACGGGAGAGGGCCCAGCATTTT	CASSQERERAQHF
-	TRBV6-1	TRBD1	TRBJ2-3	TGTGCCAGCAGTGACTCCGGGACAGCCGTCGGAGATACGCAGTATTTT	CASSDSGTAVGDTQYF
-	TRBV5-6	-	TRBJ1-5	TGTGCCAGCAGTAAGACACAGATTAGCAATCAGCCCCAGCATTTT	CASSKTQISNQPQHF
-	TRBV4-1	TRBD1	TRBJ1-4	TGCGCCAGCAGCCGGGGACAGATTAATGAAAAACTGTTTTTT	CASSRGQINEKLFF
few	TRBV4-3	TRBD2	TRBJ2-3	TGCGCCAGCAGTCAGGCGCGAGCGGGGACCAGCACAGATACGCAGTATTTT	CASSQARAGTSTDTQYF
-	TRBV5-1	-	TRBJ2-6	TGCGCCAGCAGCTTGGAGGGGCGAAGCTCTGGGGCCAACGTCCTGACTTTC	CASSLEGRSSGANVLTF
many	TRBV6-2/TRBV6-3	TRBD1	TRBJ1-5	TGTGCCAGCAGTCCCGGGACAGGGTCATATGAGGCCCAGCATTTT	CASSPGTGSYEAQHF
-	TRBV5-1	TRBD1	TRBJ1-2	TGCGCCAGCAGACTGACAGGGGACGGCTACACCTTC	CASRLTGDGYTF
few	TRBV7-9	-	TRBJ2-3	TGTGCCAGCAGCTTACAGATTACGCAGTATTTT	CASSLQITQYF
many	TRBV6-1	-	TRBJ1-3	TGTGCCAGCAGTGAGTTGAACAGCGGAAACACCATATATTTT	CASSELNSGNTIYF
-	TRBV11-2	-	TRBJ1-1	TGTGCCAGCAGCTTACAGGCAGGGGCGAACACTGAAGCTTTCTTT	CASSLQAGANTEAFF
few	TRBV10-3	-	TRBJ2-5	TGTGCCATCAGGGACGGGAGCGCCCAAGAGACCCAGTACTTC	CAIRDGSAQETQYF
many	TRBV7-6	-	TRBJ2-1	TGTGCCAGCAGCTTACAGCCAAGCTCCTACAATGAGCAGTTCTTC	CASSLQPSSYNEQFF
once	TRBV19	-	TRBJ1-5	TGTGCCAGTAGTATAGCACAGGGAGCTATCGGAGTTGATCAGCCCCAGCATTTT	CASSIAQGAIGVDQPQHF
many	TRBV12-5	-	TRBJ2-3	TGTGCTAGTGGTTTGCCTGGCACAGATACGCAGTATTTT	CASGLPGTDTQYF
-	TRBV9	-	TRBJ2-2	TGTGCCAGCAGCGTAGAGGTCTGGGGTTACACCGGGGAGCTGTTTTTT	CASSVEVWGYTGELFF
-	TRBV7-6	TRBD2	TRBJ2-3	TGTGCCAGCAGCTCATTGACTAGCGGGGAAAGCACAGATACGCAGTATTTT	CASSSLTSGESTDTQYF